The 15 T cell receptor beta chains reported below all come from one sample, sequenced in a study of cytomegalovirus exposure and HLA in healthy donors. Assay used: immunoSEQ multiplex PCR; TCRdb lists only in-frame clones, some missing. The repertoire consists of roughly 150,000 clones, with 88% occurring once and the leading ten covering just under 3%. Sequencing was carried out using PBMCs. Every receptor here comes from a man between 18 and 29 years old in good health and CMV-seronegative.

The V call is TRBV28, the J call TRBJ2-5, with a tentative D call TRBD1 (6 bases). This CDR3 comprises 13 residues. The V end was cut by 11 bases, the J end by 0 bases, with 13 bases between. Germline CDR1 and CDR2: MDHEN and SYDVKM. The CDR3 coding sequence is TGTGCCTCCAACAGGGCGTACCAAGAGACCCAGTACTTC. It codes for CASNRAYQETQYF.

This chain joins TRBV27 and TRBJ2-3; a possible D gene is TRBD1 (6 bases). Per the germline V gene, CDR1 is MNHEY and CDR2 is SMNVEV (reference sequence). V was clipped by 0 bases and J by 6 bases, with 16 bases between them. CDR3 length equals 16 residues. Here the CDR3 reads CASSLSQGGVSDTQYF. The DNA for the CDR3 is TGTGCCAGCAGTTTATCCCAAGGGGGAGTATCGGATACGCAGTATTTT.

The V and J genes are TRBV4-3 and TRBJ2-2, with D tentatively TRBD2 (6 bases). V gave up 7 bases and J gave up 7 bases, with 16 bases separating them. The CDR3 runs to 14 residues. The germline CDR1 and CDR2 sequences are LGHNA and YSLEER. The CDR3 DNA sequence: TGCGCCAGCAACGACGGGAGTTTCATCGGGGAGCTGTTTTTT. This translates into CASNDGSFIGELFF.

The rearrangement uses TRBV6-1 and TRBJ2-7, with TRBD2 matching 12 bases. The V segment lost 7 bases and the J segment 3 bases; nucleotides outside the gene matches: 1. The V gene's germline CDR1 is MNHNS and CDR2 SASEGT. The CDR3 consists of 13 residues. CDR3 amino acids: CASKLAGGYEQYV. The DNA for the CDR3 is TGTGCCAGCAAACTAGCGGGGGGCTACGAGCAGTACGTC.

V is TRBV28 and J is TRBJ2-1; 8 bases line up with TRBD2. J lost 6 bases, V lost 6 bases, and 16 bases had no gene match. The CDR3 is 17 amino acids. CDR1 is MDHEN, CDR2 SYDVKM, per germline. The CDR3, as DNA: TGTGCCAGCAGCCGCCCCCACTTACTAGCGGAGTCCAATGAGCAGTTCTTC. Its translation: CASSRPHLLAESNEQFF.

The chain is built from TRBV28 and TRBJ1-2, with no clear D. Germline V gene data show CDR1 as MDHEN and CDR2 as SYDVKM. The CDR3 is 15 residues long. V lost 8 bases to trimming and J lost 0 bases, with 16 bases between them. CDR3 residues: CASLEGTVANYGYTF. The CDR3, as DNA: TGTGCCAGCCTCGAGGGAACAGTAGCTAACTATGGCTACACCTTC.

The chain is built from TRBV6-1 and TRBJ1-1; D might be TRBD1 (5 bases). The V gene lost 1 base and the J gene lost 10 bases, with 7 bases spanning the gap. Germline assignment: CDR1 MNHNS and CDR2 SASEGT. The CDR3 sequence is 11 residues long. CDR3 residues: CASSEVGAAFF. CDR3 coding DNA: TGTGCCAGCAGTGAAGTAGGGGCAGCTTTCTTT.

This clone has a single count. The chain has TRBV7-2 and TRBJ1-3; 7 bases line up with TRBD1. The V segment lost 5 bases and the J segment 2 bases; nucleotides outside the gene matches: 6. This CDR3 comprises 15 residues. Germline V gives CDR1 SGHTA, CDR2 FQGNSA. This CDR3 is CASSDYRGTGNTIYF. Written as DNA, the CDR3 is TGTGCCAGCAGCGATTACAGGGGAACTGGAAACACCATATATTTT.

The genes are TRBV6-1 and TRBJ2-7; 8 bases agree with TRBD1. Germline assignment: CDR1 MNHNS and CDR2 SASEGT. CDR3 size: 14 residues. J lost 3 bases, V lost 8 bases, and 9 bases had no gene match. The CDR3 nucleotides are TGTGCCAGCGCATCCGGGACAGGACACTACGAGCAGTACGTC. It encodes CASASGTGHYEQYV.

The CDR3 region has the DNA TGCGCCAGCAGCTTGGAATCGGGGGGCAATCAGCCCCAGCATTTT. Translating gives CASSLESGGNQPQHF. The chain employs TRBV5-1 and TRBJ1-5; possibly TRBD1 for D (5 bases). Looked up from germline, CDR1 is SGHRS and CDR2 is YFSETQ. The CDR3 covers 15 residues. Trimming stripped 0 bases from V and 2 bases from J, with 9 bases between.

This clone was observed once. The rearrangement uses TRBV27 and TRBJ2-7; 7 bases are shared with TRBD2. In germline, CDR1 is MNHEY, CDR2 SMNVEV (reference sequence). The CDR3 contains 12 residues. V was pared by 8 bases and J by 2 bases, with 3 bases of the junction left unmatched. The chain's CDR3 is CASGGGPYEQYV. DNA for the CDR3: TGTGCCAGCGGCGGGGGACCCTACGAGCAGTACGTC.

CDR3 in amino acids: CASSSPSGEKLFF. The CDR3 coding sequence is TGTGCCAGCAGCTCCCCGTCAGGGGAAAAACTGTTTTTT. The V gene is TRBV7-2, the J gene TRBJ1-4, with D possibly being TRBD1 (5 bases). V was clipped by 4 bases and J by 8 bases, with 11 bases between them. The CDR3 has 13 residues. The V gene's germline CDR1 is SGHTA and CDR2 FQGNSA.

The chain is built from TRBV27 and TRBJ2-7; 12 nucleotides align to TRBD1. The CDR3 covers 15 residues. V shed 2 bases and J 2 bases; nucleotides not matched to a gene: 1. Germline CDR1 and CDR2: MNHEY and SMNVEV (reference sequence). CDR3 region: CASSLGTGGAYEQYF. The DNA for the CDR3 is TGTGCCAGCAGTTTAGGGACAGGGGGCGCCTACGAGCAGTACTTC.

This chain connects TRBV29-1 to TRBJ1-2, with D tentatively TRBD1 (5 bases). Trimming removed 6 bases at V and 8 bases at J, with 25 bases between. This CDR3 contains 15 residues. The germline CDR1 and CDR2 sequences are SQVTM and ANQGSEA. The CDR3 spells CSVPIIKQGEVGYTF. DNA for the CDR3: TGCAGCGTCCCAATCATAAAACAAGGGGAAGTAGGCTACACCTTC.

The V call is TRBV10-3, the J call TRBJ1-6; a possible D gene is TRBD1 (5 bases). Germline V lookup: CDR1 ENHRY, CDR2 SYGVKD. V lost 6 bases and J 9 bases, leaving 12 bases between the germline ends. This CDR3 contains 13 residues. CDR3 residues: CAIRAGDSSPLHF. The CDR3 DNA is TGTGCCATCAGGGCGGGAGACAGTTCACCCCTCCACTTT.